The 8 T cell receptor beta chains given below trace back to one sample, sequenced in a study of graft-versus-host responses after intestinal transplantation. Produced via immunoSEQ multiplex PCR; TCRdb's table is partial and in-frame only. In the table there are roughly 20,000 clones, around two fifths of which are singletons. CFSE-labeled responder cells (roughly 200,000) were plated with roughly 200,000 irradiated, violet-dye-labeled stimulator cells. The material was alloreactive CD8+ T cells from a mixed lymphocyte reaction culture, obtained before intestinal transplant. The subset here: CFSE-low proliferating T cells sorted from roughly 6-day pre-transplant mixed lymphocyte reaction (GvH or HvG direction). The receptors originated from a human patient who received an intestinal transplant.

The chain's CDR3 is CASSLLTGTGTEAFF. In DNA form, the CDR3 reads TGTGCCAGCAGCTTACTTACCGGGACAGGGACTGAAGCTTTCTTT. The chain carries TRBV7-3 and TRBJ1-1, with 9 bases identical to TRBD1. The CDR3 length is 15 residues. Germline values: CDR1 SGHTA, CDR2 FQGTGA. J gave up 5 bases and V 2 bases, and 6 bases lay outside the gene matches.

The chain has TRBV6-5 and TRBJ1-2; TRBD1 matches at 7 bases. The V gene end was trimmed by 0 bases and the J gene end by 4 bases; junction bases not matched to a gene: 2. The CDR3 contains 14 residues. Germline values: CDR1 MNHEY, CDR2 SVGAGI. DNA of the CDR3: TGTGCCAGCAGTTACTCGAAGGGGGCCTATGGCTACACCTTC. The encoded protein is CASSYSKGAYGYTF.

V is TRBV5-1 and J is TRBJ2-7; D possibly matches TRBD1 or TRBD2 (6 bases each). Germline CDR1 is SGHRS and CDR2 is YFSETQ. This CDR3 has 14 amino acids. V dropped 1 base and J dropped 5 bases, with 13 bases sitting between them. The CDR3 DNA reads as TGCGCCAGCAGCTTGACCAGGGGACTCCACGAGCAGTACTTC. Translating it yields CASSLTRGLHEQYF.

The chain links TRBV5-6 to TRBJ2-2; the D gene could be TRBD1 or TRBD2 (5 bases each). CDR3 length: 15 residues. The germline CDR1 and CDR2 sequences are SGHDT and YYEEEE. V lost 2 bases and J lost 5, with 13 bases in between. The CDR3 sequence: CASSFGARYTGELFF. In DNA form, the CDR3 reads TGTGCCAGCAGCTTCGGGGCGAGGTATACCGGGGAGCTGTTTTTT.

This clone has only a few counts. The genes are TRBV6-1 and TRBJ2-1; 8 bases are a match to TRBD1. The CDR3 contains 14 residues. V lost 8 bases and J lost 3; bases outside the gene matches: 6. The germline CDR1 and CDR2 sequences are MNHNS and SASEGT. The CDR3 DNA is TGTGCCAGCGGACAGGGAAGGGTCTACAATGAGCAGTTCTTC. Its protein product is CASGQGRVYNEQFF.

This chain links TRBV6-5 with TRBJ2-7; D not resolved. Trimming took 5 bases from V and 4 from J, leaving 6 bases between them. CDR3 size: 11 residues. Germline V lookup: CDR1 MNHEY, CDR2 SVGAGI. CDR3 sequence (DNA): TGTGCCAGCAGTCGCGAGTACGAGCAGTACTTC. Protein sequence: CASSREYEQYF.

The chain has TRBV5-1 and TRBJ1-1; 10 bases match TRBD1. The ends lost 3 bases at V and 7 bases at J; junction bases unmatched: 6. Germline-derived CDR1 and CDR2 are SGHRS and YFSETQ. CDR3 length equals 14 residues. CDR3 nucleotides: TGCGCCAGCAGCTCGACAGGGGGCAGAGGTGAAGCTTTCTTT. It specifies CASSSTGGRGEAFF.

The genes are TRBV27 and TRBJ2-1; 7 bases match TRBD1. Germline V lookup: CDR1 MNHEY, CDR2 SMNVEV (reference sequence). The CDR3 is 12 residues long. Losses at the gene ends were 8 bases for V and 8 bases for J; bases not matched to a gene: 6. In DNA, the CDR3 is TGTGCCAGCGGCCTGACAGGGTATGAGCAGTTCTTC. Its translation is CASGLTGYEQFF.